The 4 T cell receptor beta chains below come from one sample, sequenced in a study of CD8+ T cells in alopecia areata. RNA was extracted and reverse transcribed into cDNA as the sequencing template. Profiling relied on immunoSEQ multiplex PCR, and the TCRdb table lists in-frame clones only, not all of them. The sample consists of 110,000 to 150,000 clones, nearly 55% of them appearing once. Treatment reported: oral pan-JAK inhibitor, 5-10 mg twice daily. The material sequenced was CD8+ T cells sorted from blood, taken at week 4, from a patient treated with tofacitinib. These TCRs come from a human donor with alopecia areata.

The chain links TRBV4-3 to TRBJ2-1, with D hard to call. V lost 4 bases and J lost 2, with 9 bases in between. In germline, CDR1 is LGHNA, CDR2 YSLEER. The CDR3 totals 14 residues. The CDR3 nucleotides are TGCGCCAGCAGCCCATCTAGTCCCTACAATGAGCAGTTCTTC. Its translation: CASSPSSPYNEQFF.

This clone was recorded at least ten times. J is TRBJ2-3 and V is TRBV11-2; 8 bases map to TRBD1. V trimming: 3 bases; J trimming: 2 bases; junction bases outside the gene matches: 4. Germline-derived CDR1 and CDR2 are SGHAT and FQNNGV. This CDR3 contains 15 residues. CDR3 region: CASSFGGQVTDTQYF. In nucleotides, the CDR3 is TGTGCCAGCAGCTTTGGGGGACAGGTCACAGATACGCAGTATTTT.

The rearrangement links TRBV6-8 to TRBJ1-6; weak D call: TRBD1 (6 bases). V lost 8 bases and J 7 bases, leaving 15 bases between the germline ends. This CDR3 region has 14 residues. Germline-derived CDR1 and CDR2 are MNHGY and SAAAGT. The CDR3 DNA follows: TGTGCCAGCGTCGGGGGCCCAGGAAATTCACCCCTCCACTTT. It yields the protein CASVGGPGNSPLHF.

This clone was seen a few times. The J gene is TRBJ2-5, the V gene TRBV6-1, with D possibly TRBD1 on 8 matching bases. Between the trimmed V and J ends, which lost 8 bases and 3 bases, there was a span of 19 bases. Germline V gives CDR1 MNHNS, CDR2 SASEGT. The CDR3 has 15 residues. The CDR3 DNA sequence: TGTGCCAGCCCAGCCACAGGGGGAGGGGAAGAGACCCAGTACTTC. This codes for CASPATGGGEETQYF.